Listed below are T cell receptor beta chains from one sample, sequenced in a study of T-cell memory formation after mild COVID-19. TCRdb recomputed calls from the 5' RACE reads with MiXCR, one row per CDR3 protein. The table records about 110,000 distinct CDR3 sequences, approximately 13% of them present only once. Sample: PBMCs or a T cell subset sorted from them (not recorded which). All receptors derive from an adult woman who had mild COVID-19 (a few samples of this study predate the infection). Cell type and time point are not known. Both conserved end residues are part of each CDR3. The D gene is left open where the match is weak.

CDR3 protein: CASSLIRFYEQYF
J gene: TRBJ2-7
D gene: NA
V gene: TRBV7-2

CDR3 protein: CASSPADRADQPQHF
J gene: TRBJ1-5
D gene: TRBD1
V gene: TRBV6-2/TRBV6-3

CDR3 protein: CASSLDWTGSGETQYF
J gene: TRBJ2-5
D gene: TRBD1
V gene: TRBV7-2

CDR3 protein: CATSDPHGYEQYF
J gene: TRBJ2-7
D gene: NA
V gene: TRBV24-1

CDR3 protein: CATSNAASRNQPQHF
J gene: TRBJ1-5
D gene: NA
V gene: TRBV24-1

CDR3 protein: CASSQLAGGITGELFF
J gene: TRBJ2-2
D gene: TRBD2
V gene: TRBV4-3

CDR3 protein: CATSREVPYGEQYF
J gene: TRBJ2-7
D gene: NA
V gene: TRBV15

CDR3 protein: CASSEWVRSGANVLTF
J gene: TRBJ2-6
D gene: NA
V gene: TRBV6-1

CDR3 protein: CASRRTGNYEQYF
J gene: TRBJ2-7
D gene: TRBD1
V gene: TRBV27

CDR3 protein: CASSLEGWRGATYNEQFF
J gene: TRBJ2-1
D gene: TRBD2
V gene: TRBV13

CDR3 protein: CASSQPGQGIYGYTF
J gene: TRBJ1-2
D gene: TRBD1
V gene: TRBV4-1

CDR3 protein: CASSPSGAEQYF
J gene: TRBJ2-7
D gene: NA
V gene: TRBV7-9

CDR3 protein: CASNQYPGRTEAFF
J gene: TRBJ1-1
D gene: NA
V gene: TRBV19

CDR3 protein: CATSDRSVSTDTQYF
J gene: TRBJ2-3
D gene: NA
V gene: TRBV24-1

CDR3 protein: CASSLEMVGYNEQFF
J gene: TRBJ2-1
D gene: NA
V gene: TRBV7-7

CDR3 protein: CATSRSGTEGNTIYF
J gene: TRBJ1-3
D gene: TRBD1
V gene: TRBV15

CDR3 protein: CASSVGGGDYEQYF
J gene: TRBJ2-7
D gene: NA
V gene: TRBV9

CDR3 protein: CASSGPTRRGYEQYF
J gene: TRBJ2-7
D gene: NA
V gene: TRBV25-1

CDR3 protein: CAILTVQETQYF
J gene: TRBJ2-5
D gene: NA
V gene: TRBV11-2

CDR3 protein: CSVSGSSYNEQFF
J gene: TRBJ2-1
D gene: NA
V gene: TRBV29-1

CDR3 protein: CASEDPGLAGVGNEQFF
J gene: TRBJ2-1
D gene: TRBD2
V gene: TRBV6-2/TRBV6-3

CDR3 protein: CSPADYQRQYF
J gene: TRBJ2-7
D gene: NA
V gene: TRBV29-1

CDR3 protein: CASSLNSGTGEFYYGYTF
J gene: TRBJ1-2
D gene: TRBD1
V gene: TRBV7-2

CDR3 protein: CASSQERSETQYF
J gene: TRBJ2-5
D gene: NA
V gene: TRBV12-3/TRBV12-4

CDR3 protein: CATSRDPIETQETQYF
J gene: TRBJ2-5
D gene: NA
V gene: TRBV15

CDR3 protein: CASSSKVSGGEQFF
J gene: TRBJ2-1
D gene: NA
V gene: TRBV5-6

CDR3 protein: CASSPGRHNEQFF
J gene: TRBJ2-1
D gene: NA
V gene: TRBV18

CDR3 protein: CASSEGTASSYNEQFF
J gene: TRBJ2-1
D gene: NA
V gene: TRBV6-1

CDR3 protein: CASISSGSYNEQFF
J gene: TRBJ2-1
D gene: TRBD2
V gene: TRBV12-3/TRBV12-4

CDR3 protein: CASSIEPTEIYEQYF
J gene: TRBJ2-7
D gene: NA
V gene: TRBV19

CDR3 protein: CASSYLGQAYGYTF
J gene: TRBJ1-2
D gene: TRBD1
V gene: TRBV7-6

CDR3 protein: CSARTSGYNEQFF
J gene: TRBJ2-1
D gene: NA
V gene: TRBV20-1